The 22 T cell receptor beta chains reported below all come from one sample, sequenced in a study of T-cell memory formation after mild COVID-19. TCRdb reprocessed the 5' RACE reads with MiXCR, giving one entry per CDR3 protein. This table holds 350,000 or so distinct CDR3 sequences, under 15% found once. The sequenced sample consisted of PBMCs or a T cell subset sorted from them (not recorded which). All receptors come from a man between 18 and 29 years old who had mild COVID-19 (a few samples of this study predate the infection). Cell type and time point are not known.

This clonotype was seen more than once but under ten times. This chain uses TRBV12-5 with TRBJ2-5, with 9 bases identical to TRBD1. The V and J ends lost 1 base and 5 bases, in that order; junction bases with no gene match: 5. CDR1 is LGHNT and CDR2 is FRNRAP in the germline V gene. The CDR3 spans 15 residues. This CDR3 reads CASGLEQGAGETQYF. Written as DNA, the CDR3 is TGTGCTAGTGGTTTGGAACAGGGGGCCGGTGAGACCCAGTACTTC.

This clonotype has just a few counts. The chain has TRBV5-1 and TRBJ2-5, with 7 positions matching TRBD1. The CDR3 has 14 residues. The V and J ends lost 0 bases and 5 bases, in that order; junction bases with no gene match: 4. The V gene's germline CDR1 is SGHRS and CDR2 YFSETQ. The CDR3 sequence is CASSLETGSETQYF. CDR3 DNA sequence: TGCGCCAGCAGCTTGGAGACAGGGAGCGAGACCCAGTACTTC.

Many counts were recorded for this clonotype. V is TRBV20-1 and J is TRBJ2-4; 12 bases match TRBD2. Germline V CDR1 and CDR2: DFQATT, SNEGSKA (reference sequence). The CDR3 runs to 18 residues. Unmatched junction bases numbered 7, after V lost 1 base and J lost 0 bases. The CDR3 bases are TGCAGTGCTAGAGGACTAGCGGGGGAACGCCTAGCCAAAAACATTCAGTACTTC. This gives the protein CSARGLAGERLAKNIQYF.

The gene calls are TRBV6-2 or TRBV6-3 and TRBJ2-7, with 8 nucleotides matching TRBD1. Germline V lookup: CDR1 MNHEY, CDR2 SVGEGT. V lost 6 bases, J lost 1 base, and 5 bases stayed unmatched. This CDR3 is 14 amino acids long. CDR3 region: CASRPGDRSYEQYF. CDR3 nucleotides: TGTGCCAGCAGACCGGGGGACAGGTCCTACGAGCAGTACTTC.

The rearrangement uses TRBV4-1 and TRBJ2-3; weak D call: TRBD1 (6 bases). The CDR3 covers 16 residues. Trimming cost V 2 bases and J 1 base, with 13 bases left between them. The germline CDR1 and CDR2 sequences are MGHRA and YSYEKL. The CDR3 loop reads CASSQMAGAGTDTQYF. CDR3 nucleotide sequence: TGCGCCAGCAGCCAAATGGCAGGGGCGGGCACAGATACGCAGTATTTT.

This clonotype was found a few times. The CDR3 DNA reads as TGCAGTCCAGAGGGGGGGCTCAATGAGCAGTTCTTC. Residues: CSPEGGLNEQFF. The genes are TRBV20-1 and TRBJ2-1; tentatively, D is TRBD2 (7 bases). V lost 8 bases and J lost 6, with 14 bases in between. This CDR3 comprises 12 residues. Germline V CDR1 and CDR2: DFQATT, SNEGSKA (reference sequence).

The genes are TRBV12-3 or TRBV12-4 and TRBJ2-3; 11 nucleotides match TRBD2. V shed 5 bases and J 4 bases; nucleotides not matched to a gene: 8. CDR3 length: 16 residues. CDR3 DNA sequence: TGTGCCAGCAGTATTAGCGGGGGGGCGTTTGCAGATACGCAGTATTTT. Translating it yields CASSISGGAFADTQYF.

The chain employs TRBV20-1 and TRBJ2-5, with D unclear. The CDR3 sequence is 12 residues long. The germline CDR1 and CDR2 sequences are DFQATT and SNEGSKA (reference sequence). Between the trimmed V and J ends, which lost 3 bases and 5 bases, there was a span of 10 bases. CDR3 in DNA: TGCAGTGCTAGGGTCCAGACTGAGACCCAGTACTTC. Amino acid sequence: CSARVQTETQYF.

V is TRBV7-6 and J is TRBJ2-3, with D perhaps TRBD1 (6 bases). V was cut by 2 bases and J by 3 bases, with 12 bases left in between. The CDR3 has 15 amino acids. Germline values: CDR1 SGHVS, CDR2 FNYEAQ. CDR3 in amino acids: CASSLSAGATDTQYF. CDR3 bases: TGTGCCAGCAGCTTATCTGCAGGGGCTACAGATACGCAGTATTTT.

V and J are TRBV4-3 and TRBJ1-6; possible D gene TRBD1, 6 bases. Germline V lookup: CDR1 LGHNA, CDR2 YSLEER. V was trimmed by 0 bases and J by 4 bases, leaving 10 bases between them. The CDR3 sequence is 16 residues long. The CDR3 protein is CASSQEGQGYNSPLHF. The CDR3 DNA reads TGCGCCAGCAGCCAAGAGGGGCAGGGGTATAATTCACCCCTCCACTTT.

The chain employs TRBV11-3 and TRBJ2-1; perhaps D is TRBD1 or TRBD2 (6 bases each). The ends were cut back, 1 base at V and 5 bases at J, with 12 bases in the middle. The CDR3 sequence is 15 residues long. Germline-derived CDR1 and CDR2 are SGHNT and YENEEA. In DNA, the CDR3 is TGTGCCAGCAGCTTAGCGGGGGCAACAGACAATGAGCAGTTCTTC. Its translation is CASSLAGATDNEQFF.

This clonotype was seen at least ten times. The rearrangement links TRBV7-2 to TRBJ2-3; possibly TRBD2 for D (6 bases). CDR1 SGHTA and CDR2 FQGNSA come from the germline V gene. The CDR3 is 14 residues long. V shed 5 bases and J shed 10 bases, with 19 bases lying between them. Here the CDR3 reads CASSPGLKGRPQYF. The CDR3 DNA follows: TGTGCCAGCAGCCCGGGACTCAAGGGGAGGCCGCAGTATTTT.

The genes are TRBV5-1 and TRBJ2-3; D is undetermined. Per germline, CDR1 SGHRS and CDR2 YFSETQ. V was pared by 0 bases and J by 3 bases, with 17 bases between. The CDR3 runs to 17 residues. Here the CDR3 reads CASSLGVFGRRTDTQYF. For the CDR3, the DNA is TGCGCCAGCAGCTTGGGGGTCTTCGGGCGACGGACAGATACGCAGTATTTT.

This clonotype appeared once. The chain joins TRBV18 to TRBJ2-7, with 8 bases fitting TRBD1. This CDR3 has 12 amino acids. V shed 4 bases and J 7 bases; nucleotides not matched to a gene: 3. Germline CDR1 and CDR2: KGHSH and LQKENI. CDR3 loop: CASSRQGREQYV. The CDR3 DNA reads TGTGCCAGCTCACGACAGGGGCGGGAGCAGTACGTC.

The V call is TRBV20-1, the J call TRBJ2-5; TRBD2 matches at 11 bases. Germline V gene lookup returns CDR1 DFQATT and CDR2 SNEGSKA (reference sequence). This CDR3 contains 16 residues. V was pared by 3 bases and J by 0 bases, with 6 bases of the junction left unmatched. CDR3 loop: CSARRASGGHQETQYF. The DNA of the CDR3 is TGCAGTGCTAGGCGGGCTAGCGGGGGGCACCAAGAGACCCAGTACTTC.

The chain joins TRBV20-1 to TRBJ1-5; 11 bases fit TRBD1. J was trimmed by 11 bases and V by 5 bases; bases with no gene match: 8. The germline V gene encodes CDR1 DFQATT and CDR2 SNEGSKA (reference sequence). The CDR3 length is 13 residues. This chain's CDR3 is CSAPGTGGVAQHF. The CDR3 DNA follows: TGCAGTGCTCCCGGGACAGGGGGAGTGGCCCAGCATTTT.

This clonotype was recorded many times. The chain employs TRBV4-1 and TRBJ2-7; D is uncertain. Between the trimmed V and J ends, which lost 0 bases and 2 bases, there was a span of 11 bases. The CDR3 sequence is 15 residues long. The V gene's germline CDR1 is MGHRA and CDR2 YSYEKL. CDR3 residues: CASSQEELRTYEQYV. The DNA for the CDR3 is TGCGCCAGCAGCCAAGAGGAGTTGCGCACCTACGAGCAGTACGTC.

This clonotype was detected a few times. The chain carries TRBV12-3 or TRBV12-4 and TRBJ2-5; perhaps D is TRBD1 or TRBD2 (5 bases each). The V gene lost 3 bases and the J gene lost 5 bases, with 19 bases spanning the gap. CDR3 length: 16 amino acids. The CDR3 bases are TGTGCCAGCAGTTTTATTCGTGGGACCAACCCCGAGACCCAGTACTTC. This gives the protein CASSFIRGTNPETQYF.

CDR3 residues: CASSLVSQETQYF. In DNA form, the CDR3 reads TGTGCCAGCAGCTTGGTAAGCCAAGAGACCCAGTACTTC. The chain uses TRBV5-4 and TRBJ2-5; D unresolved. Deletions cut 0 bases from V and 1 base from J, with 4 bases between. CDR1 is SGHNT, CDR2 YYREEE, per germline (reference sequence). The CDR3 loop spans 13 amino acids.

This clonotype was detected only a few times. This CDR3 is CASSFSGPGSYGYTF. The CDR3 DNA is TGTGCCAGCAGTTTCTCTGGCCCCGGGAGCTATGGCTACACCTTC. The rearrangement links TRBV6-5 to TRBJ1-2; D is unresolved. V was cut by 4 bases and J by 4 bases, with 16 bases left in between. The CDR3 length is 15 residues. CDR1 is MNHEY and CDR2 is SVGAGI in the germline V gene.

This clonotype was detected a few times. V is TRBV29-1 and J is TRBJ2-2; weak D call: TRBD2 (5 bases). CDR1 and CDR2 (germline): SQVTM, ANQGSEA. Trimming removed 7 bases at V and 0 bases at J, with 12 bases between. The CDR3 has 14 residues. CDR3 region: CSAAWTANTGELFF. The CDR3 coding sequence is TGCAGCGCCGCTTGGACTGCGAACACCGGGGAGCTGTTTTTT.

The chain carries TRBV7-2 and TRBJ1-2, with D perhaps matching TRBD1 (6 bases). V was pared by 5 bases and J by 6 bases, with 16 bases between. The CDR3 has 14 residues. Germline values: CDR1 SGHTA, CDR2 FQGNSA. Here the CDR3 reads CASSPGEGWDGYTF. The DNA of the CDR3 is TGTGCCAGCAGCCCAGGGGAGGGCTGGGATGGCTACACCTTC.